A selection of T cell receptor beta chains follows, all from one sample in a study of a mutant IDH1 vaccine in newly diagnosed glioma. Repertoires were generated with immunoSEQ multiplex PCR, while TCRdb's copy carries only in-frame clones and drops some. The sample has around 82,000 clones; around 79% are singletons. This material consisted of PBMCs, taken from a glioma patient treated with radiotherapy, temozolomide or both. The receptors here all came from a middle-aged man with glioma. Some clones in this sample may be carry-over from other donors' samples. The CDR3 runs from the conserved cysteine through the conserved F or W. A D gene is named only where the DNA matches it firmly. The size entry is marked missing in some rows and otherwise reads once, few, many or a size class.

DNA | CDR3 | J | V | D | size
TGTGCCAGCAGCTACACACTAGCGTCCTACAATGAGCAGTTCTTC | CASSYTLASYNEQFF | TRBJ2-1 | TRBV13 | TRBD2 | -
TGTGCCAGCAGCCCGAACGACAGGGGTTGGACTGAAGCTTTCTTT | CASSPNDRGWTEAFF | TRBJ1-1 | TRBV7-9 | TRBD1 | -
TGTGCCAGCAGCCCCGGGACAGGGATGCCCGATGGCTACACCTTC | CASSPGTGMPDGYTF | TRBJ1-2 | TRBV7-2 | TRBD1 | -
TGTGCCAGCAGTGAAGCGGGACCCCCAGTGTGGCACACTGAAGCTTTCTTT | CASSEAGPPVWHTEAFF | TRBJ1-1 | TRBV6-1 | - | -
TGTGCCAGCAGCTTGAGATCATCTGGAAACACCATATATTTT | CASSLRSSGNTIYF | TRBJ1-3 | TRBV5-6 | - | -
TGTGCCAGCAGCCGACAGGGTCTCTATGGCTACACCTTC | CASSRQGLYGYTF | TRBJ1-2 | TRBV5-4 | TRBD1 | -
TGTGCCAGCAGCCCGAGGGGGGGTACCTACGAGCAGTACTTC | CASSPRGGTYEQYF | TRBJ2-7 | TRBV7-8 | - | -
TGTGCCAGCAGCTTAAATCCAGGGCCGAAAGAGACCCAGTACTTC | CASSLNPGPKETQYF | TRBJ2-5 | TRBV7-3 | - | few
TGTGCCAGCAGTTCCACAGGGAACAATCAGCCCCAGCATTTT | CASSSTGNNQPQHF | TRBJ1-5 | TRBV6-5 | - | once
TGTGCCAGCACAAGCCGGGGGCAGGATCAGCCCCAGCATTTT | CASTSRGQDQPQHF | TRBJ1-5 | TRBV5-8 | - | -
TGTGCCAGCAGCGTAGCATCTGGCAGGGGGAGCTCTGGAAACACCATATATTTT | CASSVASGRGSSGNTIYF | TRBJ1-3 | TRBV9 | TRBD1 | -
TGTGCTAGTGGTTTGCCGAGAAGCCGGGGTGAGACCCAGTACTTC | CASGLPRSRGETQYF | TRBJ2-5 | TRBV12-5 | - | -
TGTGCCAGCAGTGAGTTGGGCAATTACGAGCAGTACTTC | CASSELGNYEQYF | TRBJ2-7 | TRBV6-1 | - | -
TGCGCCAGCAGCCCCGAGACAGGGAACTATGGCTACACCTTC | CASSPETGNYGYTF | TRBJ1-2 | TRBV5-1 | TRBD1 | few
TGTGCCAGCAGTTATGGTGGAGGGGGGGGAAGGGAGACCCAGTACTTC | CASSYGGGGGRETQYF | TRBJ2-5 | TRBV6-6 | - | -
TGTGCCAGCAGCCAAGGCATACTATCGGAAAAACTGTTTTTT | CASSQGILSEKLFF | TRBJ1-4 | TRBV4-2 | - | -
TGTGCCAGCAGTTTGAAGAGCAATCAGCCCCAGCATTTT | CASSLKSNQPQHF | TRBJ1-5 | TRBV27 | - | -
TGTGCCAGCTCACCTTCGACTAGCCTGGAGTCCAATGAGCAGTTCTTC | CASSPSTSLESNEQFF | TRBJ2-1 | TRBV18 | TRBD2 | -
TGTGCCAGCAGCCCGGGGCGGACGAACACTGAAGCTTTCTTT | CASSPGRTNTEAFF | TRBJ1-1 | TRBV7-9 | - | -
TGCAGCGTTGAAGATCCGACAGCCACTGAAGCTTTCTTT | CSVEDPTATEAFF | TRBJ1-1 | TRBV29-1 | - | -
TGTGCCAGTAGTATTTACGGAGACTATGGCTACACCTTC | CASSIYGDYGYTF | TRBJ1-2 | TRBV19 | - | few
TGTGCCAGTAGTATCGGCAATAATTCACCCCTCCACTTT | CASSIGNNSPLHF | TRBJ1-6 | TRBV19 | - | -
TGTGCCTGGAGTGTAATTCCGCGGGGGAGTCAAGAGACCCAGTACTTC | CAWSVIPRGSQETQYF | TRBJ2-5 | TRBV30 | TRBD2 | -
TGTGCCAGCAGCTGGGACAGCTATGGCTACACCTTC | CASSWDSYGYTF | TRBJ1-2 | TRBV7-9 | TRBD1 | -
TGCAGTGCTCGTCAGGGGGTAGCTTTCTTT | CSARQGVAFF | TRBJ1-1 | TRBV20-1 | TRBD1 | -
TGTGCCAGCTCACCTCCGGGACAGGGAAACACTGAAGCTTTCTTT | CASSPPGQGNTEAFF | TRBJ1-1 | TRBV18 | TRBD1 | -
TGTGCCAGCAGCTTGGGCATCACCGGGGAGCTGTTTTTT | CASSLGITGELFF | TRBJ2-2 | TRBV5-4 | - | -
TGTGCCAGCAGCAGAGACAGTATCTCTGGAAACACCATATATTTT | CASSRDSISGNTIYF | TRBJ1-3 | TRBV7-9 | - | -
TGTGCCATCGGGTATGGGGGAGAAGCTTTCTTT | CAIGYGGEAFF | TRBJ1-1 | TRBV10-3 | - | few
TGTGCCAGCAGCTTTACAGGCCGCGGGCCCCAGCATTTT | CASSFTGRGPQHF | TRBJ1-5 | TRBV5-6 | - | -
TGCGCCAGCAGCCCTCGACAGGGGGCTGGGGAAAAACTGTTTTTT | CASSPRQGAGEKLFF | TRBJ1-4 | TRBV4-1 | TRBD1 | -
TGCAGCGTCCAGGGACTTGAAAGACCTAGGGAGCAGTACTTC | CSVQGLERPREQYF | TRBJ2-7 | TRBV29-1 | - | -
TGTGCCAGCTCACCACCGGCAGGGGGTAACGAGCAGTACTTC | CASSPPAGGNEQYF | TRBJ2-7 | TRBV18 | TRBD1 | -
TGTGCCAGCAGCCCCCCGGTGGTGAACTATGGCTACACCTTC | CASSPPVVNYGYTF | TRBJ1-2 | TRBV7-2 | - | -
TGTGCCAGCAGCTTCTCGGGACAGGGCAACACTGAAGCTTTCTTT | CASSFSGQGNTEAFF | TRBJ1-1 | TRBV5-6 | TRBD1 | -
TGTGCCAGCAGTGAACAGGCGGTGGTATCAGATACGCAGTATTTT | CASSEQAVVSDTQYF | TRBJ2-3 | TRBV6-1 | - | -
TGTGCCTGGAGTTTGGCATCTGATTCACCCCTCCACTTT | CAWSLASDSPLHF | TRBJ1-6 | TRBV30 | - | -
TGCGCCAGCAGCCAAGTGTTGAGGGGGAACACCGGGGAGCTGTTTTTT | CASSQVLRGNTGELFF | TRBJ2-2 | TRBV4-1 | - | -
TGTGCCTGGTCAGGGGGGGCCTACGAGCAGTACTTC | CAWSGGAYEQYF | TRBJ2-7 | TRBV30 | - | -
TGCGCCAGCAGCCAAGATCTATGGACAGGGGCCACTGAAGCTTTCTTT | CASSQDLWTGATEAFF | TRBJ1-1 | TRBV4-1 | TRBD1 | few
TGTGCCAGCAGCTTGGCGGGACAGCTGTATGGCTACACCTTC | CASSLAGQLYGYTF | TRBJ1-2 | TRBV5-4 | TRBD1 | -
TGTGCCAGCAGCGAGTGGACAGGGGGCTTCGGAATGAACACTGAAGCTTTCTTT | CASSEWTGGFGMNTEAFF | TRBJ1-1 | TRBV2 | TRBD1 | -
TGCAGCGTTGATGTGAACACCGGGGAGCTGTTTTTT | CSVDVNTGELFF | TRBJ2-2 | TRBV29-1 | - | -
TGTGCCAGCATGCCGGACAGGACTATCTCCTACGAGCAGTACTTC | CASMPDRTISYEQYF | TRBJ2-7 | TRBV27 | - | -
TGTGCCAGCAGCTTGGGCAATGCTGGGGCCAACGTCCTGACTTTC | CASSLGNAGANVLTF | TRBJ2-6 | TRBV5-4 | - | -
TGTGCCTGGAGTCGTCCGGGACAGGGTTACGAGCAGTACTTC | CAWSRPGQGYEQYF | TRBJ2-7 | TRBV30 | TRBD1 | -